This T cell receptor beta chain is drawn from a study of T cell responses to AZD1222 COVID-19 vaccine. General study findings and limits: Variant regions that are unmutated are reportedly the target of nearly half of spike-specific TCRs. Vaccine-associated CD4 TCRs ranged over spike, dominating at 160-218 and 743-854. Baseline seropositives among AZD1222 recipients totaled only five or six. Two AZD1222 doses significantly raised spike-specific TCR breadth and depth over controls.

Sequenced by immunoSEQ multiplex PCR; TCRdb stores in-frame clones only, minus some. The repertoire holds about 130,000 clones, with around 85% as singletons. Note on this clone: The target antigen is unknown.

CDR3 length: 21 residues. Germline CDR1 is WNHNN and CDR2 is SYGVQD (reference sequence). Unmatched junction bases numbered 19, after V lost 0 bases and J lost 3 bases. The material was peripheral blood, obtained 28 days after the second AZD1222 dose. This receptor was obtained from an adult who received the AZD1222 COVID-19 vaccine. The genes are TRBV10-1 and TRBJ2-7, with 11 bases identical to TRBD2. CDR3 bases: TGCGCCAGCAGTGAGTCGGGGGCCCCTAGCGGGGGGTGCCCCACTTTCTACGAGCAGTACTTC. Encoded protein: CASSESGAPSGGCPTFYEQYF.